Presented here are 27 T cell receptor beta chains from one specimen sequenced in a study of shared clonotypes between healthy human individuals. This table comes from immunoSEQ multiplex PCR, and its TCRdb copy is limited to in-frame clones, with some not included. The repertoire holds some 2,000,000 clones, roughly 95% seen once, with more than 0.1% in the top ten. Source material: naive CD4+ T cells sorted from blood. The subset is: CD45RA+ positively selected. These receptors were collected from a man aged 18-30 years in good health.

On this clone: This sample also contains other DNA sequences that code for the same CDR3. The rearrangement links TRBV18 to TRBJ2-3; D remains ambiguous. Germline V gene sequence: CDR1 KGHSH, CDR2 LQKENI. CDR3 length: 14 residues. Trimming stripped 0 bases from V and 1 base from J, with 5 bases between. The CDR3 nucleotides are TGTGCCAGCTCACCACCGTCAGGCACAGATACGCAGTATTTT. Translated, it gives CASSPPSGTDTQYF.

Concerning this clone itself: At the DNA level, this CDR3 is encoded by other sequences in the same sample as well. The V gene is TRBV7-9, the J gene TRBJ1-1, with D possibly matching TRBD1 (6 bases). V lost 4 bases, J lost 1 base, and 13 bases lay in between. Germline V CDR1 and CDR2: SEHNR, FQNEAQ (reference sequence). The CDR3 spans 15 residues. The CDR3 DNA reads TGTGCCAGCAGCTCGCGGACAGTTACGAACACTGAAGCTTTCTTT. The encoded protein is CASSSRTVTNTEAFF.

This clone appeared a single time. This chain connects TRBV7-6 to TRBJ1-4; 7 nucleotides match TRBD1. Germline V gives CDR1 SGHVS, CDR2 FNYEAQ. This CDR3 has 15 amino acids. V shed 5 bases, J shed 0 bases, and the junction held 3 bases outside the gene matches. The CDR3: CASSVGTATNEKLFF. The CDR3, as DNA: TGTGCCAGCAGCGTGGGGACAGCAACTAATGAAAAACTGTTTTTT.

The chain carries TRBV6-1 and TRBJ1-5; TRBD1 matches 9 bases. The germline CDR1 and CDR2 sequences are MNHNS and SASEGT. Trimming removed 3 bases from V and 3 bases from J; junction bases left unmatched: 15. The CDR3 consists of 19 residues. The CDR3 loop is CASSEQPGQGIRPNQPQHF. Written as DNA, the CDR3 is TGTGCCAGCAGTGAGCAACCGGGACAGGGAATTAGGCCCAATCAGCCCCAGCATTTT.

This chain links TRBV5-4 with TRBJ2-1, with 9 bases fitting TRBD2. J lost 7 bases, V lost 4 bases, and 9 bases had no gene match. Germline loops: CDR1 SGHNT, CDR2 YYREEE (reference sequence). The CDR3 is made up of 15 amino acids. The CDR3, as DNA: TGTGCCAGCAGCCAAGGACTAGCGACCCCGAATGAGCAGTTCTTC. Translated: CASSQGLATPNEQFF. The variable domain in full, completed from reference TRBV5-4 and TRBJ2-1, reads ETGVTQSPTHLIKTRGQQVTLRCSSQSGHNTVSWYQQALGQGPQFIFQYYREEENGRGNFPPRFSGLQFPNYSSELNVNALELDDSALYLCASSQGLATPNEQFFGPGTRLTVL.

The chain joins TRBV27 to TRBJ1-2, with 9 bases lining up with TRBD1. Germline assignment: CDR1 MNHEY and CDR2 SMNVEV (reference sequence). The CDR3 is 14 residues long. V shed 6 bases, J shed 4 bases, and the junction held 6 bases outside the gene matches. This CDR3 is CASSLKTGGYGYTF. The CDR3 region has the DNA TGTGCCAGCAGCCTAAAGACAGGGGGCTATGGCTACACCTTC.

The V gene is TRBV7-8, the J gene TRBJ2-5; D possibly uses TRBD1 or TRBD2 (5 bases each). Per the germline V gene, CDR1 is SGHVS and CDR2 is FQNEAQ. This CDR3 is 12 amino acids long. The V gene lost 3 bases and the J gene lost 9 bases, with 11 bases spanning the gap. The CDR3 DNA is TGTGCCAGCAGCTTTCAAGGGACGGCCCAGTACTTC. It translates to CASSFQGTAQYF.

This clone turned up a few times. V is TRBV6-1 and J is TRBJ1-5, with unresolved D. Germline V gene lookup returns CDR1 MNHNS and CDR2 SASEGT. V was trimmed by 4 bases and J by 12 bases, leaving 10 bases between them. This CDR3 contains 11 residues. The chain's CDR3 is CASSVQRLQHF. As DNA, the CDR3 is TGTGCCAGCAGTGTACAACGGCTCCAGCATTTT.

The genes are TRBV27 and TRBJ2-7, with 7 bases aligning to TRBD2. J gave up 3 bases and V 0 bases, and 5 bases lay outside the gene matches. The CDR3 runs 15 residues. Germline V gives CDR1 MNHEY, CDR2 SMNVEV (reference sequence). CDR3 residues: CASSLSSSGIYEQYF. Written as DNA, the CDR3 is TGTGCCAGCAGTTTATCGTCTAGCGGAATCTACGAGCAGTACTTC.

This clone has a single count. This chain links TRBV7-9 with TRBJ1-4; D is unresolved. CDR3 size: 15 residues. CDR1 is SEHNR and CDR2 is FQNEAQ in the germline V gene (reference sequence). V lost 10 bases to trimming and J lost 8 bases, with 23 bases between them. The CDR3 loop reads CATQLGGSQGEKLFF. Here the CDR3 DNA reads TGTGCCACCCAATTAGGTGGGAGCCAAGGCGAAAAACTGTTTTTT.

The chain uses TRBV19 and TRBJ1-2; 7 bases map to TRBD1. The junction had 7 bases not matched to a gene; V was cut back by 7 bases and J by 2 bases. This CDR3 has 14 amino acids. Germline assignment: CDR1 LNHDA and CDR2 SQIVND (reference sequence). Written as DNA, the CDR3 is TGTGCCAGTACCGGGACAGAATCCAACTATGGCTACACCTTC. It specifies CASTGTESNYGYTF.

The chain is built from TRBV5-1 and TRBJ2-3; the D is unclear. This CDR3 region has 14 residues. Per the germline V gene, CDR1 is SGHRS and CDR2 is YFSETQ. V was trimmed by 0 bases and J by 5 bases, leaving 10 bases between them. The CDR3 loop is CASSLVGSLDTQYF. Here the CDR3 DNA reads TGCGCCAGCAGCTTGGTTGGGTCCTTAGATACGCAGTATTTT.

The chain employs TRBV5-4 and TRBJ2-5, with TRBD2 matching over 9 bases. The CDR3 extends over 18 amino acids. CDR1 SGHNT and CDR2 YYREEE come from the germline V gene (reference sequence). After removal of 4 bases from V and 5 bases from J, the junction contained 18 bases not matched to a gene. CDR3 residues: CASSLGGSSGSVGETQYF. In nucleotides, the CDR3 is TGTGCCAGCAGCCTCGGGGGTAGTAGCGGGAGTGTGGGGGAGACCCAGTACTTC. The full variable domain, in which reference TRBV5-4 and TRBJ2-5 provide the parts outside the CDR3, is ETGVTQSPTHLIKTRGQQVTLRCSSQSGHNTVSWYQQALGQGPQFIFQYYREEENGRGNFPPRFSGLQFPNYSSELNVNALELDDSALYLCASSLGGSSGSVGETQYFGPGTRLLVL.

This chain connects TRBV4-3 to TRBJ2-3, with 8 bases fitting TRBD1. CDR1 is LGHNA, CDR2 YSLEER, per germline. The CDR3 contains 17 residues. The trim removed 0 bases at V and 1 base at J, leaving 6 bases unmatched. CDR3 sequence (DNA): TGCGCCAGCAGCCAAGATAGTTCGACAGGGGGCACAGATACGCAGTATTTT. Protein product: CASSQDSSTGGTDTQYF.

The chain couples TRBV6-4 to TRBJ1-1; no firm D call. Germline V gene lookup returns CDR1 MRHNA and CDR2 SNTAGT. Trimming removed 3 bases at V and 4 bases at J, with 9 bases between. CDR3 length: 13 residues. CDR3 sequence: CASSDQLGTEAFF. CDR3 DNA sequence: TGTGCCAGCAGTGATCAATTGGGCACTGAAGCTTTCTTT.

The chain links TRBV6-5 to TRBJ1-6, with D possibly being TRBD1 (6 bases). V shed 6 bases and J shed 10 bases, with 16 bases lying between them. The CDR3 loop spans 14 amino acids. CDR1 and CDR2 (germline): MNHEY, SVGAGI. This chain's CDR3 is CASSLTGLNSPLHF. Written as DNA, the CDR3 is TGTGCCAGCAGCCTTACAGGGTTGAACTCACCCCTCCACTTT.

This clone is a singleton in its sample. This rearrangement joins TRBV2 to TRBJ2-1, with 15 bases lining up with TRBD2. The trim removed 4 bases at V and 8 bases at J, leaving 3 bases unmatched. Germline V CDR1 and CDR2: SNHLY, FYNNEI. CDR3 size: 15 residues. CDR3 sequence reads: CASSGTSGRADEQFF. The CDR3, as DNA: TGTGCCAGCAGTGGGACTAGCGGGAGGGCCGATGAGCAGTTCTTC.

The V and J genes are TRBV19 and TRBJ2-2; D gene ambiguous. The germline V gene encodes CDR1 LNHDA and CDR2 SQIVND (reference sequence). Between the trimmed V and J ends, which lost 1 base and 6 bases, there was a span of 6 bases. This CDR3 has 13 residues. The CDR3 region has the DNA TGTGCCAGTAGTATAGGGGCGGCCGGGGAGCTGTTTTTT. Protein product: CASSIGAAGELFF.

The chain is built from TRBV28 and TRBJ2-2; 10 bases line up with TRBD1. In germline, CDR1 is MDHEN, CDR2 SYDVKM. The CDR3 runs 14 residues. J gave up 7 bases and V 8 bases, and 7 bases lay outside the gene matches. As DNA, the CDR3 is TGTGCCAGCGGGTCCGGGACAGGGGTCGGGGAGCTGTTTTTT. It is translated as CASGSGTGVGELFF.

The J gene is TRBJ2-7, the V gene TRBV10-1; a weak D match, TRBD2 (6 bases). The CDR3 spans 15 residues. V gave up 4 bases and J gave up 0 bases, with 13 bases separating them. The germline gives CDR1 WNHNN, CDR2 SYGVQD (reference sequence). CDR3 protein: CASSVRDGSSYEQYF. The CDR3 DNA sequence: TGCGCCAGCAGTGTCCGGGACGGGAGCTCCTACGAGCAGTACTTC.

V usage is TRBV4-1 and J usage is TRBJ1-4; 10 nucleotides line up with TRBD1. Unmatched junction bases numbered 2, after V lost 5 bases and J lost 5 bases. The CDR3 is made up of 14 amino acids. Germline V gene sequence: CDR1 MGHRA, CDR2 YSYEKL. CDR3 sequence (DNA): TGCGCCAGCAGCGCGGGACAGGGGAATGAAAAACTGTTTTTT. This encodes CASSAGQGNEKLFF.

This clone has a single count. This chain uses TRBV5-1 with TRBJ1-1, with D perhaps matching TRBD1 (6 bases). V was clipped by 4 bases and J by 6 bases, with 19 bases between them. The CDR3 covers 15 residues. Germline V gene sequence: CDR1 SGHRS, CDR2 YFSETQ. The CDR3 here is CASSRAGGLQPEAFF. CDR3 DNA: TGCGCCAGCAGCCGCGCCGGGGGCCTCCAACCTGAAGCTTTCTTT.

The chain joins TRBV5-1 to TRBJ2-3, with D possibly TRBD1 on 6 matching bases. The germline V gene has CDR1 SGHRS and CDR2 YFSETQ. V was trimmed by 2 bases and J by 0 bases, leaving 10 bases between them. The CDR3 is 15 residues long. The CDR3 DNA reads TGCGCCAGCAGCTTAGGGACAACTAGCACAGATACGCAGTATTTT. This codes for CASSLGTTSTDTQYF.

The gene calls are TRBV7-8 and TRBJ2-3; 10 bases align to TRBD1. V was clipped by 4 bases and J by 3 bases; unmatched bases: 10. This CDR3 contains 17 residues. Germline V gene data show CDR1 as SGHVS and CDR2 as FQNEAQ. CDR3 sequence: CASSSRPRQGATDTQYF. The CDR3 DNA reads TGTGCCAGCAGCTCCCGACCCAGACAGGGGGCAACAGATACGCAGTATTTT.

This sequence joins TRBV10-2 and TRBJ1-3; D ambiguous. Trimming left V 2 bases short and J 0 bases short, with 11 bases between. Germline CDR1 is WSHSY and CDR2 is SAAADI. This CDR3 contains 16 residues. CDR3 protein: CASSEERVSSGNTIYF. The CDR3 coding sequence is TGCGCCAGCAGTGAGGAGCGGGTAAGCTCTGGAAACACCATATATTTT.

This chain links TRBV18 with TRBJ2-7, with 7 bases matching TRBD1. J was trimmed by 4 bases and V by 2 bases; bases with no gene match: 8. The CDR3 runs 15 residues. The germline gives CDR1 KGHSH, CDR2 LQKENI. The CDR3 loop reads CASSPTTGTSYEQYF. CDR3 DNA sequence: TGTGCCAGCTCACCAACGACAGGGACCTCTTACGAGCAGTACTTC. Using reference TRBV18 and TRBJ2-7 for the parts outside the CDR3, the full variable domain is NAGVMQNPRHLVRRRGQEARLRCSPMKGHSHVYWYRQLPEEGLKFMVYLQKENIIDESGMPKERFSAEFPKEGPSILRIQQVVRGDSAAYFCASSPTTGTSYEQYFGPGTRLTVT.

J is TRBJ2-5 and V is TRBV7-2; TRBD2 agrees at 8 bases. Germline loops: CDR1 SGHTA, CDR2 FQGNSA. The CDR3 runs to 15 residues. V trimming: 2 bases; J trimming: 7 bases; junction bases outside the gene matches: 9. In DNA, the CDR3 is TGTGCCAGCAGCTTAAGCGGGGGAATCCCCGGGACCCAGTACTTC. Translated: CASSLSGGIPGTQYF. Based on the CDR3 plus reference TRBV7-2 and TRBJ2-5, the full variable domain is GAGVSQSPSNKVTEKGKDVELRCDPISGHTALYWYRQSLGQGLEFLIYFQGNSAPDKSGLPSDRFSAERTGGSVSTLTIQRTQQEDSAVYLCASSLSGGIPGTQYFGPGTRLLVL.